Following are 20 T cell receptor beta chains from one sample sequenced in a study of regulatory T cells in long-lasting Graves disease (dated by TCRdb to the early 2020s). What this sample's time point label stands for: persistent/refractory GD, antithyroid drugs over 5 years with positive TRAb. RNA was extracted from PBMCs in TRIzol for both TCR sequencing and RNA sequencing. The receptor library was made with multiplex PCR. The instrument was an Illumina HiSeq 4000. CDR3 regions were amplified by Arm-PCR with iRepertoire HTBI primers to construct TCR beta libraries. The raw public reads went through TCRdb reprocessing: fastp at Q25, MiXCR clone calling, in-frame beta chains kept. Duplicate CDR3 protein sequences are folded into a single record with the most common DNA and genes. The sample includes some 280,000 distinct CDR3 sequences, with 22% observed a single time. Just over 55% of the sample rests with the top ten.

The material sequenced was peripheral blood mononuclear cells (PBMCs), taken when the disease was refractory, from a patient treated with antithyroid drugs. The receptors come from a female donor with Graves disease.

At least ten counts were recorded for this clonotype. This chain connects TRBV28 to TRBJ2-5; D possibly corresponds to TRBD1 (6 bases). The germline CDR1 and CDR2 sequences are MDHEN and SYDVKM. The CDR3 sequence is 15 residues long. V was shortened by 6 bases and J by 3 bases, with 17 bases between the two germline ends. CDR3 in amino acids: CASSAWGQGKETQYF. Written as DNA, the CDR3 is TGTGCCAGCAGCGCCTGGGGACAAGGGAAAGAGACCCAGTACTTC. Based on the CDR3 plus reference TRBV28 and TRBJ2-5, the full variable domain is DVKVTQSSRYLVKRTGEKVFLECVQDMDHENMFWYRQDPGLGLRLIYFSYDVKMKEKGDIPEGYSVSREKKERFSLILESASTNQTSMYLCASSAWGQGKETQYFGPGTRLLVL.

This clonotype was counted between two and nine times. The genes are TRBV6-2 or TRBV6-3 and TRBJ1-4; D is unresolved. The CDR3 runs to 15 residues. V dropped 2 bases and J dropped 0 bases, with 7 bases sitting between them. CDR1 MNHEY and CDR2 SVGEGT come from the germline V gene. The CDR3 protein is CASSYGQATNEKLFF. In nucleotides, the CDR3 is TGTGCCAGCAGTTACGGTCAGGCAACTAATGAAAAACTGTTTTTT.

Many counts were recorded for this clonotype. The V gene is TRBV6-2 or TRBV6-3, the J gene TRBJ2-7; 8 positions match TRBD1. With 0 bases clipped from V and 7 bases from J, the junction kept 8 bases outside the gene matches. The germline gives CDR1 MNHEY, CDR2 SVGEGT. The CDR3 has 15 residues. The CDR3 sequence is CASSYSTGGDIEQYF. CDR3 sequence (DNA): TGTGCCAGCAGTTACTCCACAGGGGGAGATATAGAGCAGTACTTC.

This clonotype was seen at least ten times. V gene TRBV28 combines with J gene TRBJ1-1; D possibly corresponds to TRBD1 (6 bases). Looked up from germline, CDR1 is MDHEN and CDR2 is SYDVKM. Trimming took 5 bases from V and 6 from J, leaving 10 bases between them. CDR3 length: 12 amino acids. The CDR3 loop is CASSPNRAEAFF. CDR3 sequence (DNA): TGTGCCAGCAGTCCAAACAGGGCTGAAGCTTTCTTT. The variable domain in full, completed from reference TRBV28 and TRBJ1-1, reads DVKVTQSSRYLVKRTGEKVFLECVQDMDHENMFWYRQDPGLGLRLIYFSYDVKMKEKGDIPEGYSVSREKKERFSLILESASTNQTSMYLCASSPNRAEAFFGQGTRLTVV.

This clonotype was counted ten times or more. This chain uses TRBV20-1 with TRBJ2-4; D is ambiguous. The V end lost 0 bases, the J end lost 7 bases, and 22 bases lay between the germline ends. Looked up from germline, CDR1 is DFQATT and CDR2 is SNEGSKA (reference sequence). This CDR3 contains 17 residues. The DNA for the CDR3 is TGCAGTGCTAGAGATCCCGGTAGACCTGGGTCATGGAACATTCAGTACTTC. Translation gives CSARDPGRPGSWNIQYF.

This clonotype was seen ten or more times. The chain is built from TRBV6-1 and TRBJ2-2, with TRBD2 matching over 10 bases. This CDR3 region has 16 residues. From germline, CDR1 is MNHNS and CDR2 SASEGT. V trimming: 5 bases; J trimming: 5 bases; junction bases outside the gene matches: 8. The CDR3 reads CASSQLAGRGTGELFF. DNA of the CDR3: TGTGCCAGCAGTCAACTAGCGGGAAGGGGAACCGGGGAGCTGTTTTTT.

V usage is TRBV7-2 and J usage is TRBJ2-2; D is uncertain. The CDR3 is 14 amino acids. Looked up from germline, CDR1 is SGHTA and CDR2 is FQGNSA. The V gene lost 7 bases and the J gene lost 4 bases, with 13 bases spanning the gap. The DNA of the CDR3 is TGTGCCAGCACCCCCGGAGTGTTCACCGGGGAGCTGTTTTTT. Translation: CASTPGVFTGELFF. The full variable domain, completed using reference TRBV7-2 and TRBJ2-2, is GAGVSQSPSNKVTEKGKDVELRCDPISGHTALYWYRQSLGQGLEFLIYFQGNSAPDKSGLPSDRFSAERTGGSVSTLTIQRTQQEDSAVYLCASTPGVFTGELFFGEGSRLTVL.

CDR3 residues: CASSYSSRSDEQYF. CDR3 sequence (DNA): TGTGCCAGCAGTTATTCCTCACGGTCGGACGAGCAGTACTTC. The chain couples TRBV6-2 or TRBV6-3 to TRBJ2-7; D not resolved. Germline V gene lookup returns CDR1 MNHEY and CDR2 SVGEGT. The CDR3 loop spans 14 amino acids. V lost 3 bases and J 5 bases, leaving 14 bases between the germline ends.

There are many counts of this clonotype. This chain links TRBV7-2 with TRBJ2-5; tentatively, D is TRBD2 (5 bases). Germline V gene sequence: CDR1 SGHTA, CDR2 FQGNSA. Trimming cost V 7 bases and J 6 bases, with 30 bases left between them. This CDR3 comprises 18 residues. DNA for the CDR3: TGTGCCAGCACCCCGAGTGTGGGAGAGGAGATTTTCGGGAAGACCCAGTACTTC. This sequence encodes CASTPSVGEEIFGKTQYF. The full variable domain, with the rest looked up from reference TRBV7-2 and TRBJ2-5, is GAGVSQSPSNKVTEKGKDVELRCDPISGHTALYWYRQSLGQGLEFLIYFQGNSAPDKSGLPSDRFSAERTGGSVSTLTIQRTQQEDSAVYLCASTPSVGEEIFGKTQYFGPGTRLLVL.

The chain is built from TRBV29-1 and TRBJ2-3; 8 nucleotides agree with TRBD2. The CDR3 length is 14 residues. Germline CDR1 SQVTM, CDR2 ANQGSEA. The J segment lost 4 bases and the V segment lost 4 bases, leaving 7 bases of the junction unmatched. CDR3 sequence (DNA): TGCAGCGTTGTTGGCGGGAGGTCCGCAGATACGCAGTATTTT. Translated: CSVVGGRSADTQYF.

This clonotype was seen repeatedly, ten times or more. CDR3 protein: CASSYLGMDEQYF. Written as DNA, the CDR3 is TGTGCCAGCAGTTACTTGGGGATGGACGAGCAGTACTTC. The chain recombines TRBV6-9 with TRBJ2-7; D remains ambiguous. The CDR3 spans 13 residues. The V end was cut by 3 bases, the J end by 5 bases, with 11 bases between. Germline CDR1 is MNHGY and CDR2 is SVAAGI.

Points on this clonotype: A much more abundant neighbour one base away suggests this may be a read error. V gene TRBV27 combines with J gene TRBJ1-2, with a tentative D call TRBD1 (5 bases). Germline V CDR1 and CDR2: MNHEY, SMNVEV (reference sequence). The CDR3 sequence is 14 residues long. V dropped 3 bases and J dropped 5 bases, with 13 bases sitting between them. Here the CDR3 DNA reads TGTGCCAGCAGTTTGTACAGGCTAGGATATGGCTACACCTTC. It translates to CASSLYRLGYGYTF.

The genes are TRBV28 and TRBJ1-4; D gene unclear. The germline CDR1 and CDR2 sequences are MDHEN and SYDVKM. With 4 bases removed from V and 0 bases from J, the gap between germline ends came to 12 bases. This CDR3 comprises 16 residues. CDR3 DNA: TGTGCCAGCAGTTCAATGGACGGAGCAACTAATGAAAAACTGTTTTTT. Translation gives CASSSMDGATNEKLFF.

This clonotype was counted many times. The chain has TRBV11-3 and TRBJ1-5; 7 bases line up with TRBD1. Germline trimming cut 0 bases from V and 8 bases from J; bases unmatched to any gene: 7. The CDR3 runs 15 residues. Germline assignment: CDR1 SGHNT and CDR2 YENEEA. DNA for the CDR3: TGTGCCAGCAGCTTAGATGGAGGGGGCGCGGAGCCCCAGCATTTT. Translated, it gives CASSLDGGGAEPQHF.

This clonotype came up many times. This chain links TRBV28 with TRBJ1-1, with TRBD1 as a possible D gene (6 bases). V lost 1 base and J lost 1, with 16 bases in between. The CDR3 spans 17 residues. CDR1 MDHEN and CDR2 SYDVKM come from the germline V gene. The DNA for the CDR3 is TGTGCCAGCAGTTTATTTACTGGGGGCTATGAGAACACTGAAGCTTTCTTT. Translated, it gives CASSLFTGGYENTEAFF.

The gene calls are TRBV4-3 and TRBJ2-7, with TRBD1 matching 7 bases. Per the germline V gene, CDR1 is LGHNA and CDR2 is YSLEER. This CDR3 is built from 14 residues. Unmatched junction bases numbered 5, after V lost 3 bases and J lost 3 bases. The CDR3 DNA sequence: TGCGCCAGCAGCCACAGGGACAGCTACTACGAGCAGTACTTC. It translates to CASSHRDSYYEQYF.

The V and J genes are TRBV12-3 or TRBV12-4 and TRBJ1-5; no clear D. V gave up 6 bases and J gave up 5 bases, with 8 bases separating them. CDR3 length equals 12 residues. CDR3 sequence reads: CASSLPHQPQHF. In DNA, the CDR3 is TGTGCCAGCAGCTTGCCTCATCAGCCCCAGCATTTT.

This clonotype was seen at least ten times. V gene TRBV6-1 combines with J gene TRBJ1-1, with 7 positions matching TRBD1. Trimming cost V 6 bases and J 0 bases; bases outside gene matches: 10. The germline CDR1 and CDR2 sequences are MNHNS and SASEGT. This CDR3 is built from 16 residues. This CDR3 is CASRHGTEPMNTEAFF. The CDR3 DNA sequence: TGTGCCAGCAGACACGGGACAGAACCCATGAACACTGAAGCTTTCTTT.

This clonotype was counted many times. The chain has TRBV7-9 and TRBJ1-3, with D uncertain. From germline, CDR1 is SEHNR and CDR2 FQNEAQ (reference sequence). The CDR3 is made up of 15 amino acids. Trimming left V 7 bases short and J 2 bases short, with 15 bases between. The CDR3 loop is CASTLRGDPGNTIYF. The CDR3 region has the DNA TGTGCCAGCACCCTTAGAGGTGACCCTGGAAACACCATATATTTT.

In its sample, this clonotype was seen many times. CDR3 sequence: CASSTYLSQSLIYEQYF. DNA of the CDR3: TGTGCCAGCAGCACCTACCTCAGTCAGAGCCTTATCTACGAGCAGTACTTC. The chain carries TRBV11-2 and TRBJ2-7; D is undetermined. The CDR3 is 17 amino acids. V was cut by 5 bases and J by 3 bases, with 23 bases left in between. CDR1 is SGHAT, CDR2 FQNNGV, per germline.